The T cell receptor (beta chain) described here comes from a study of blood T cell repertoires in COVID-19. Study as a whole: Whether acute or convalescent, the COVID-19 samples came from the United States, Italy and Spain. PBMCs, B-cell-depleted T cells, or T cells were the source of the cDNA or gDNA that made up the material.

Seattle cases were enrolled at active infection and followed longitudinally. The CDR3 is 17 amino acids. V lost 1 base to trimming and J lost 4 bases, with 19 bases between them. The germline V gene has CDR1 SGHVS and CDR2 FNYEAQ. Original processing notes: Amplifying reference gene primers gave estimates of nucleated cell counts. Profiled with immunoSEQ multiplex PCR; TCRdb holds only in-frame clones, not every one. Clonal size and the V and J genes are those of that table, whereas D and trimming came from the DNA. The sample includes just under 350,000 clones, 87% of them seen just once. The receptor's source is a woman aged 50 to 65 with COVID-19, enrolled during active disease. The sequenced sample consisted of peripheral blood. The chain joins TRBV7-6 to TRBJ1-2, with D perhaps matching TRBD1 (5 bases). The CDR3 DNA sequence: TGTGCCAGCAGCTTAGACAGTGACAGTTCTTCGTTCTATGGCTACACCTTC. This gives the protein CASSLDSDSSSFYGYTF. Full variable domain (remainder filled in from reference TRBV7-6 and TRBJ1-2): GAGVSQSPRYKVTKRGQDVALRCDPISGHVSLYWYRQALGQGPEFLTYFNYEAQQDKSGLPNDRFSAERPEGSISTLTIQRTEQRDSAMYRCASSLDSDSSSFYGYTFGSGTRLTVV.